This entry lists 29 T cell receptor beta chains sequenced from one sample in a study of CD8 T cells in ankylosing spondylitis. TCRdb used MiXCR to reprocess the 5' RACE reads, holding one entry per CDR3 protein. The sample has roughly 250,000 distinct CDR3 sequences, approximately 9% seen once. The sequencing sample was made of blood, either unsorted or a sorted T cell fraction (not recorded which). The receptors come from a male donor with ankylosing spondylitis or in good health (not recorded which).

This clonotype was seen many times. Written as DNA, the CDR3 is TGTGCCAGCAGCGCATCTGGGCAGGGTTTTGGCTACACCTTC. It specifies CASSASGQGFGYTF. The chain links TRBV7-2 to TRBJ1-2, with D perhaps matching TRBD1 (5 bases). CDR3 length equals 14 residues. Germline V gene data show CDR1 as SGHTA and CDR2 as FQGNSA. V shed 5 bases and J shed 7 bases, with 17 bases lying between them.

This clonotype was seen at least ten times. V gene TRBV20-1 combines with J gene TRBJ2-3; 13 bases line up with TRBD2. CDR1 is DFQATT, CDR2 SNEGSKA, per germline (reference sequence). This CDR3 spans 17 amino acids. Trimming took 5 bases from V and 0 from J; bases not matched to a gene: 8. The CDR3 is CSAYLGTSGTSTDTQYF. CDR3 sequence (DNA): TGCAGTGCTTACTTAGGGACTAGCGGGACCAGCACAGATACGCAGTATTTT.

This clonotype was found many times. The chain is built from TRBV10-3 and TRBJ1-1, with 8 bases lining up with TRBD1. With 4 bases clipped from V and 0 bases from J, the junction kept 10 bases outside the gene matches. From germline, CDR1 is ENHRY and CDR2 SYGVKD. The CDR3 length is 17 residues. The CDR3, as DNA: TGTGCCATCAGTGGGGACAGGCGTCTGGCGTTGAACACTGAAGCTTTCTTT. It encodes CAISGDRRLALNTEAFF.

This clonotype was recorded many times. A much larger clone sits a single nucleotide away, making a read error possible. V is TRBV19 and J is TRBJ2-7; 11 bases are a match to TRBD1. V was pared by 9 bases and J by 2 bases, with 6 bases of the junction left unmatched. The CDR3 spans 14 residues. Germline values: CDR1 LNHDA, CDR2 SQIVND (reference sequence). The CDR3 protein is CASRPGQGAYEQYF. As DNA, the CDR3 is TGTGCCAGCAGACCGGGACAGGGGGCCTACGAGCAGTACTTC.

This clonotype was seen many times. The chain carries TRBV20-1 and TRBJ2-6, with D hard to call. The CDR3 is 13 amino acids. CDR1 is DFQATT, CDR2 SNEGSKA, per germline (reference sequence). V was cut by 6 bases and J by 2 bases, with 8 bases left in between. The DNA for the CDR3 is TGCAGTGCCCAGTCGCCTGGGGCCAACGTCCTGACTTTC. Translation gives CSAQSPGANVLTF.

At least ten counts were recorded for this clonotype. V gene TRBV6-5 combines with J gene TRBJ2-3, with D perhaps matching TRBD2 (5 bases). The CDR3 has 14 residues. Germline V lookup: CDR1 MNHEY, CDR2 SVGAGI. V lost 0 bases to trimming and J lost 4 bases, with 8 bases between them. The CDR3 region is CASSYSGEADTQYF. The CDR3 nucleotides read TGTGCCAGCAGTTACTCGGGAGAGGCAGATACGCAGTATTTT.

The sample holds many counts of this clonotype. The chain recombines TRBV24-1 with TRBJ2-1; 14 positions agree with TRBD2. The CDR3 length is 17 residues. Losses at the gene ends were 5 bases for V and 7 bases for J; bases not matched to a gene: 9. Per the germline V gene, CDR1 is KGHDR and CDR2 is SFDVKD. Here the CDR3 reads CATSVPDRTSGRNEQFF. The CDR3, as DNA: TGTGCCACCAGTGTCCCCGACCGGACTAGCGGGAGGAATGAGCAGTTCTTC.

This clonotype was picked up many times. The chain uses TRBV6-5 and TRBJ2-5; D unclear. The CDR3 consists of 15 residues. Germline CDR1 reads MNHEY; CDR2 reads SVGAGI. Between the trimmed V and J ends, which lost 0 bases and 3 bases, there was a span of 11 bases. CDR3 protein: CASSYSFVTKETQYF. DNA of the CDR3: TGTGCCAGCAGTTACTCGTTTGTGACGAAAGAGACCCAGTACTTC.

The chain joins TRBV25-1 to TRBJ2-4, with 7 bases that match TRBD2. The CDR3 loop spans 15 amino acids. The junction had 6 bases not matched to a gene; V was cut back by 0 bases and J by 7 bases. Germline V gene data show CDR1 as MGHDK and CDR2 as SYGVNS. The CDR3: CASSEYMGGGNIQYF. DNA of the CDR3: TGTGCCAGCAGTGAATATATGGGGGGAGGGAACATTCAGTACTTC.

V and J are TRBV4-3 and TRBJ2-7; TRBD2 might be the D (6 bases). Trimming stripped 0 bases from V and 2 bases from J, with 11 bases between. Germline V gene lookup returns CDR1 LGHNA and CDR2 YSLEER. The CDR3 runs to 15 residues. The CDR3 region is CASSQDLRGPYEQYF. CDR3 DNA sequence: TGCGCCAGCAGCCAAGATTTGCGGGGACCCTACGAGCAGTACTTC.

The CDR3 DNA reads TGCAGCGTTGTCGGCAGGGTTGGTGCGGGAGAATCCGCAGATACGCAGTATTTT. It encodes CSVVGRVGAGESADTQYF. The genes are TRBV29-1 and TRBJ2-3; 7 bases are shared with TRBD2. The germline V gene has CDR1 SQVTM and CDR2 ANQGSEA. The CDR3 is 18 amino acids. The trim removed 4 bases at V and 4 bases at J, leaving 20 bases unmatched.

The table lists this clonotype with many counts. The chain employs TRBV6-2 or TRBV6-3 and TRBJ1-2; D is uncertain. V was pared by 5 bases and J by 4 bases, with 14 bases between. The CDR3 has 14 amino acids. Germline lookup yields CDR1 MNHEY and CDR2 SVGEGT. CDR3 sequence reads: CASSHQTEIYGYTF. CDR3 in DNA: TGTGCCAGCAGTCACCAAACAGAAATCTATGGCTACACCTTC.

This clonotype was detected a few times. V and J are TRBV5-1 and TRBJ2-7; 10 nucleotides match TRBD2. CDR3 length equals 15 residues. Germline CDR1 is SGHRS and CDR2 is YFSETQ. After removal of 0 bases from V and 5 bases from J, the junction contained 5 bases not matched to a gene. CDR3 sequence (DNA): TGCGCCAGCAGCTTGGTGGCTAGCGGGAGCGACGAGCAGTACTTC. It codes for CASSLVASGSDEQYF. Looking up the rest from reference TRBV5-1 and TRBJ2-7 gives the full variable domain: KAGVTQTPRYLIKTRGQQVTLSCSPISGHRSVSWYQQTPGQGLQFLFEYFSETQRNKGNFPGRFSGRQFSNSRSEMNVSTLELGDSALYLCASSLVASGSDEQYFGPGTRLTVT.

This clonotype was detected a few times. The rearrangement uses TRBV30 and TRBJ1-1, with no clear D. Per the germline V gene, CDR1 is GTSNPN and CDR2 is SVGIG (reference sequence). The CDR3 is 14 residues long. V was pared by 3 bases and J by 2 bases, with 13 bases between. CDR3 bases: TGTGCCTGGAGGGCTCAGCCCAGAAACACTGAAGCTTTCTTT. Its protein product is CAWRAQPRNTEAFF.

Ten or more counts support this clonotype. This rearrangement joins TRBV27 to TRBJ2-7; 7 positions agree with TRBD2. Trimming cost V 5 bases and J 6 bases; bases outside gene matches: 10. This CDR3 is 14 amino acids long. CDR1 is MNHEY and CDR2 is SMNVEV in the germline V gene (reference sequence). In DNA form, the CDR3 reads TGTGCCAGCAGTCTGGGGGAGGGTCTGGGCGAGCAGTACTTC. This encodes CASSLGEGLGEQYF.

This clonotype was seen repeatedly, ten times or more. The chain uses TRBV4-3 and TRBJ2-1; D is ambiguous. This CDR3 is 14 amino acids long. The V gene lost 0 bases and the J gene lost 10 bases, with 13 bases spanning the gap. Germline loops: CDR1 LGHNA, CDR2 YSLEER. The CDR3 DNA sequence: TGCGCCAGCAGCCAAGATCCCCTCCGGATGGAGCAGTTCTTC. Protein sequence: CASSQDPLRMEQFF.

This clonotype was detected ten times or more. CDR3 bases: TGCAGTGCTAGGCCCCTAGAGCCGGGACTGTCGAACACCGGGGAGCTGTTTTTT. Translated: CSARPLEPGLSNTGELFF. J is TRBJ2-2 and V is TRBV20-1; D possibly corresponds to TRBD2 (6 bases). The CDR3 is 18 residues long. Germline loops: CDR1 DFQATT, CDR2 SNEGSKA (reference sequence). V lost 3 bases and J 0 bases, leaving 20 bases between the germline ends.

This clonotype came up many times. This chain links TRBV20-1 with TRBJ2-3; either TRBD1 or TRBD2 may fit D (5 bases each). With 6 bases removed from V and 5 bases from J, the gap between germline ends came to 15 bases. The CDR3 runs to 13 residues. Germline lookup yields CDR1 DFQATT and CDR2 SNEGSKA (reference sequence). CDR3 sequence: CSAPISGGDTQYF. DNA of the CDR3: TGCAGTGCCCCTATCTCTGGGGGAGATACGCAGTATTTT.

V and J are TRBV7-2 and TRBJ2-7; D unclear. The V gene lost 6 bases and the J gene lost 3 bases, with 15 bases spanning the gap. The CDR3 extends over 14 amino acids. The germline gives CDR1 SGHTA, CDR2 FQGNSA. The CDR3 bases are TGTGCCAGCAGTCTCGAAGGAGATTTCTACGAGCAGTACTTC. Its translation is CASSLEGDFYEQYF.

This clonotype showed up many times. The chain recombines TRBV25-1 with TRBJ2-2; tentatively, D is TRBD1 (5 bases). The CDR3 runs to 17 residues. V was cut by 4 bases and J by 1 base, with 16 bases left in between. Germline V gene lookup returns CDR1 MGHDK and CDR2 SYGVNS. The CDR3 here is CASSGPSRQMNTGELFF. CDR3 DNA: TGTGCCAGCAGTGGACCCTCTCGACAGATGAACACCGGGGAGCTGTTTTTT. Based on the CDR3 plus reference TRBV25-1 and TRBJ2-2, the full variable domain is EADIYQTPRYLVIGTGKKITLECSQTMGHDKMYWYQQDPGMELHLIHYSYGVNSTEKGDLSSESTVSRIRTEHFPLTLESARPSHTSQYLCASSGPSRQMNTGELFFGEGSRLTVL.

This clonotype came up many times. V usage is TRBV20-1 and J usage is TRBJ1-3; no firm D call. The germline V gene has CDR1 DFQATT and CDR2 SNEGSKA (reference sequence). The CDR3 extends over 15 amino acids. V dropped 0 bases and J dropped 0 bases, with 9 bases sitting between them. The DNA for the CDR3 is TGCAGTGCTAGAGATGGAGCTTCCTCTGGAAACACCATATATTTT. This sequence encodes CSARDGASSGNTIYF.

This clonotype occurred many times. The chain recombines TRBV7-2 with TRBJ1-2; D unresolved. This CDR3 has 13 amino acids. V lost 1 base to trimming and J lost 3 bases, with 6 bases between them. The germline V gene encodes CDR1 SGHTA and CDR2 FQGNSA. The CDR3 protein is CASSLVDYYGYTF. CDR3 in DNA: TGTGCCAGCAGCTTAGTAGATTACTATGGCTACACCTTC.

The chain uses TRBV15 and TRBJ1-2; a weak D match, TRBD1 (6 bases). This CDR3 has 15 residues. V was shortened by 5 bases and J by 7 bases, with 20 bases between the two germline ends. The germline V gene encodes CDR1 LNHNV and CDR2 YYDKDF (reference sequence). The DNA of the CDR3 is TGTGCCACCAGCCCTCTCCAGGGGTTATGGAGTGGCTACACCTTC. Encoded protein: CATSPLQGLWSGYTF. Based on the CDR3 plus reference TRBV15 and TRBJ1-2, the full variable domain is DAMVIQNPRYQVTQFGKPVTLSCSQTLNHNVMYWYQQKSSQAPKLLFHYYDKDFNNEADTPDNFQSRRPNTSFCFLDIRSPGLGDTAMYLCATSPLQGLWSGYTFGSGTRLTVV.

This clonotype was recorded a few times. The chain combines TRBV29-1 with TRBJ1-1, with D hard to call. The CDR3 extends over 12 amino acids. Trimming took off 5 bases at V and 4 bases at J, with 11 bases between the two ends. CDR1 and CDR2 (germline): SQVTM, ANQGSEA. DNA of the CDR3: TGCAGCGTTTCTAAAGATAGCACTGAAGCTTTCTTT. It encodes CSVSKDSTEAFF.

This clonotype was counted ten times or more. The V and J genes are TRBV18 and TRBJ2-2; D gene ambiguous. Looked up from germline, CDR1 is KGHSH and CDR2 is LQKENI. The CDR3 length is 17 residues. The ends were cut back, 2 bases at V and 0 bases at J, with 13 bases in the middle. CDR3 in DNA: TGTGCCAGCTCACCAATCAGATCAAGGGCGAACACCGGGGAGCTGTTTTTT. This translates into CASSPIRSRANTGELFF.

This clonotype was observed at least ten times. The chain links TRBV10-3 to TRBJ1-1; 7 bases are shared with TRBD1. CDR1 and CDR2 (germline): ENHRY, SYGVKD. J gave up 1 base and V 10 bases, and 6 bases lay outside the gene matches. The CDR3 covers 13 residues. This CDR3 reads CATKQGSNTEAFF. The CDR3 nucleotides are TGTGCCACTAAACAGGGGTCGAACACTGAAGCTTTCTTT.

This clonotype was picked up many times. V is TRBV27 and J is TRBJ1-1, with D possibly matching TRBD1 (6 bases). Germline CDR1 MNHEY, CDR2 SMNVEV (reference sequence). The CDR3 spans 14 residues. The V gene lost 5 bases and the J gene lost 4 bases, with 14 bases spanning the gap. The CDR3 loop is CASSTDRFGTEAFF. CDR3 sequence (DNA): TGTGCCAGCAGTACGGACAGATTTGGCACTGAAGCTTTCTTT.

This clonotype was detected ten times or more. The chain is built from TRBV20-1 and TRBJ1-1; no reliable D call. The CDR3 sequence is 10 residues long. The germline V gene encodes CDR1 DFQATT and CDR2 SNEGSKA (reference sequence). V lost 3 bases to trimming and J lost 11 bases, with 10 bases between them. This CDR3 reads CSASRSEAFF. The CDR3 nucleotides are TGCAGTGCTAGCCGATCGGAGGCTTTCTTT.

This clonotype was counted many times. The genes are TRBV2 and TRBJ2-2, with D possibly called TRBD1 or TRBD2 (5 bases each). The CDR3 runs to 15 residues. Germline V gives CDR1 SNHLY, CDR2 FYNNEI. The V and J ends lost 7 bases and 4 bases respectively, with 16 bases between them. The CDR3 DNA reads TGTGCCAGCACCCAGGGAGACTCTACCACCGGGGAGCTGTTTTTT. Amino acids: CASTQGDSTTGELFF.